The 25 T cell receptor beta chains reported below all come from one sample, sequenced in a study of T-cell reconstitution after alpha-beta-depleted transplantation in children. Preparation of the TCRbeta library involved a method that used unique molecular identifiers. TCRdb processed the PCR reads anew with MiXCR; each CDR3 protein has one entry. This table has about 440,000 distinct CDR3 sequences, 43% appearing once. The sample in question was PBMCs, obtained before TCRalphabeta/CD19-depleted stem cell transplant. The origin of the receptors is a girl aged 2 to 10 with aplastic anemia, due to receive a stem cell transplant.

This clonotype was seen ten or more times. The chain is built from TRBV11-1 and TRBJ1-2; maybe TRBD1 (6 bases). There are 18 residues in the CDR3. The V gene lost 5 bases and the J gene lost 1 base, with 23 bases spanning the gap. CDR1 is SGHAT and CDR2 is FQDESV in the germline V gene (reference sequence). CDR3: CASSPAGAPPNFNYGYTF. CDR3 nucleotides: TGTGCCAGCAGCCCTGCAGGGGCACCCCCGAACTTTAACTATGGCTACACCTTC.

This clonotype was detected ten times or more. The rearrangement joins TRBV7-2 to TRBJ2-7; D is unresolved. This CDR3 has 14 residues. The germline V gene encodes CDR1 SGHTA and CDR2 FQGNSA. The V gene lost 1 base and the J gene lost 3 bases, with 10 bases spanning the gap. CDR3 sequence (DNA): TGTGCCAGCAGCTTAGATCCAGGCTTCTACGAGCAGTACTTC. Protein sequence: CASSLDPGFYEQYF.

This sequence joins TRBV27 and TRBJ2-7; tentatively, D is TRBD1 (8 bases). The CDR3 has 15 amino acids. Germline CDR1 and CDR2: MNHEY and SMNVEV (reference sequence). Trimming removed 2 bases from V and 1 base from J, with 12 bases in between. CDR3 sequence: CASSLKQGGSYEQYF. CDR3 DNA sequence: TGTGCCAGCAGTTTAAAACAGGGGGGGTCCTACGAGCAGTACTTC.

The genes are TRBV6-1 and TRBJ1-5; D is perhaps TRBD1 (5 bases). The V end was cut by 6 bases, the J end by 0 bases, with 15 bases between. Germline loops: CDR1 MNHNS, CDR2 SASEGT. The CDR3 covers 16 residues. CDR3 protein: CASRNLDSYSNQPQHF. DNA of the CDR3: TGTGCCAGCAGGAACTTAGACAGTTATAGCAATCAGCCCCAGCATTTT.

Only a few counts were recorded for this clonotype. This chain joins TRBV6-1 and TRBJ2-7; D is unclear. The CDR3 is 12 residues long. Germline assignment: CDR1 MNHNS and CDR2 SASEGT. Between the trimmed V and J ends, which lost 10 bases and 3 bases, there was a span of 13 bases. The CDR3 DNA reads TGTGCCACCGACGACACCCTCTACGAGCAGTACTTC. The encoded protein is CATDDTLYEQYF.

This clonotype was seen a few times. The CDR3 loop is CASSPEVPGSMGYTF. The CDR3 coding sequence is TGTGCCAGCAGCCCAGAAGTCCCGGGGTCCATGGGCTACACCTTC. The chain is built from TRBV7-9 and TRBJ1-2; D is unresolved. The germline gives CDR1 SEHNR, CDR2 FQNEAQ (reference sequence). The CDR3 spans 15 residues. The V end was cut by 5 bases, the J end by 8 bases, with 21 bases between.

This sequence joins TRBV20-1 and TRBJ1-5; 9 nucleotides match TRBD1. The V and J ends lost 7 bases and 0 bases, in that order; junction bases with no gene match: 10. Germline loops: CDR1 DFQATT, CDR2 SNEGSKA (reference sequence). CDR3 length: 16 amino acids. CDR3 bases: TGCAGTGGACAAACAGGGGGCGGTCATAGCAATCAGCCCCAGCATTTT. Amino acid sequence: CSGQTGGGHSNQPQHF.

The table lists this clonotype with many counts. The V call is TRBV25-1, the J call TRBJ2-3; D is uncertain. The germline V gene encodes CDR1 MGHDK and CDR2 SYGVNS. V was pared by 5 bases and J by 0 bases, with 12 bases between. The CDR3 length is 15 residues. CDR3: CASSPQGISTDTQYF. The CDR3 bases are TGTGCCAGCAGTCCACAAGGTATTAGCACAGATACGCAGTATTTT.

V usage is TRBV20-1 and J usage is TRBJ2-5; D unresolved. Trimming took off 4 bases at V and 4 bases at J, with 13 bases between the two ends. The CDR3 contains 13 residues. Germline loops: CDR1 DFQATT, CDR2 SNEGSKA (reference sequence). CDR3 sequence (DNA): TGCAGTGCTATCCCTCGGCTGGTAGAGACCCAGTACTTC. It is translated as CSAIPRLVETQYF.

This sequence joins TRBV20-1 and TRBJ2-1, with 7 bases that match TRBD2. CDR1 and CDR2 (germline): DFQATT, SNEGSKA (reference sequence). V lost 3 bases to trimming and J lost 3 bases; unmatched junction nucleotides: 8. This CDR3 has 15 residues. The DNA for the CDR3 is TGCAGTGCTAGTACTGGGCTAGCGGTCTACAATGAGCAGTTCTTC. Translating it yields CSASTGLAVYNEQFF.

A single count supports this clonotype. The rearrangement links TRBV10-3 to TRBJ1-5; tentatively, D is TRBD1 (6 bases). The CDR3 is 16 amino acids. Trimming removed 10 bases from V and 2 bases from J, with 21 bases in between. The germline CDR1 and CDR2 sequences are ENHRY and SYGVKD. The CDR3 loop is CATTDGLAGGNQPQHF. Written as DNA, the CDR3 is TGTGCCACCACGGATGGACTCGCAGGGGGCAATCAGCCCCAGCATTTT.

The rearrangement uses TRBV6-5 and TRBJ1-1; TRBD1 might be the D (6 bases). The germline CDR1 and CDR2 sequences are MNHEY and SVGAGI. V was pared by 2 bases and J by 1 base, with 14 bases between. This CDR3 has 16 residues. The chain's CDR3 is CASSYVGGPGNTEAFF. The CDR3 DNA reads TGTGCCAGCAGTTACGTCGGGGGGCCAGGGAACACTGAAGCTTTCTTT.

The rearrangement links TRBV12-3 or TRBV12-4 to TRBJ2-1; D is perhaps TRBD1 (6 bases). V was trimmed by 2 bases and J by 7 bases, leaving 15 bases between them. The CDR3 spans 15 residues. The CDR3, as DNA: TGTGCCAGCAGTTTACTGGCTACCCAGGGGAATGAGCAGTTCTTC. Its translation is CASSLLATQGNEQFF.

This clonotype was picked up a small number of times. The chain combines TRBV20-1 with TRBJ2-5; D gene uncertain. Germline assignment: CDR1 DFQATT and CDR2 SNEGSKA (reference sequence). The germline V and J ends were trimmed by 3 bases and 5 bases, with 7 bases remaining between them. The CDR3 sequence is 11 residues long. CDR3 coding DNA: TGCAGTGCTAGCGCATACGAGACCCAGTACTTC. Protein sequence: CSASAYETQYF.

Many counts were recorded for this clonotype. V gene TRBV3-1 combines with J gene TRBJ2-2, with 9 bases aligning to TRBD2. This CDR3 has 15 residues. V shed 4 bases, J shed 5 bases, and the junction held 5 bases outside the gene matches. Germline lookup yields CDR1 LGHDT and CDR2 YNNKEL (reference sequence). As DNA, the CDR3 is TGTGCCAGCAGCCCAAGACTAGCGGTGACCGGGGAGCTGTTTTTT. It codes for CASSPRLAVTGELFF.

In this sample, this clonotype turned up many times. The rearrangement links TRBV5-1 to TRBJ2-2, with D possibly being TRBD1 or TRBD2 (5 bases each). CDR3 size: 15 residues. The V and J ends lost 0 bases and 0 bases respectively, with 6 bases between them. Germline-derived CDR1 and CDR2 are SGHRS and YFSETQ. The CDR3 protein is CASSLGGTNTGELFF. CDR3 DNA sequence: TGCGCCAGCAGCTTGGGGGGGACGAACACCGGGGAGCTGTTTTTT.

CDR3 bases: TGTGCCAGCAGCTTAGATCTCACGCAGTATTTT. Encoded protein: CASSLDLTQYF. The chain links TRBV7-9 to TRBJ2-3; D is uncertain. V was cut by 1 base and J by 9 bases, with 5 bases left in between. This CDR3 region has 11 residues. Germline V gene lookup returns CDR1 SEHNR and CDR2 FQNEAQ (reference sequence).

The rearrangement joins TRBV20-1 to TRBJ2-1; perhaps TRBD2 as D (5 bases). CDR3 size: 14 residues. Between the trimmed V and J ends, which lost 0 bases and 5 bases, there was a span of 11 bases. Germline CDR1 DFQATT, CDR2 SNEGSKA (reference sequence). CDR3 protein: CSARDRAGNNEQFF. The CDR3 nucleotides read TGCAGTGCTAGAGATCGGGCGGGTAACAATGAGCAGTTCTTC.

The chain couples TRBV20-1 to TRBJ2-1; D gene uncertain. Trimming left V 5 bases short and J 2 bases short, with 7 bases between. This CDR3 is 12 amino acids long. Germline assignment: CDR1 DFQATT and CDR2 SNEGSKA (reference sequence). The CDR3: CSAGRPYNEQFF. The CDR3 DNA follows: TGCAGTGCTGGGCGGCCCTACAATGAGCAGTTCTTC.

The rearrangement uses TRBV10-2 and TRBJ1-5, with 7 bases identical to TRBD1. The CDR3 is 12 amino acids. Germline V gene sequence: CDR1 WSHSY, CDR2 SAAADI. V was pared by 7 bases and J by 6 bases, with 3 bases of the junction left unmatched. The chain's CDR3 is CASTTGSQPQHF. The CDR3 DNA is TGCGCCAGCACGACAGGGTCTCAGCCCCAGCATTTT.

V is TRBV19 and J is TRBJ2-1, with 8 bases that match TRBD2. This CDR3 contains 13 residues. V lost 7 bases, J lost 12 bases, and 11 bases stayed unmatched. Per germline, CDR1 LNHDA and CDR2 SQIVND (reference sequence). The CDR3 loop is CASTFGTSLRQFF. Here the CDR3 DNA reads TGTGCCAGTACCTTCGGGACTAGTCTTCGGCAGTTCTTC. The variable domain in full, completed from reference TRBV19 and TRBJ2-1, reads DGGITQSPKYLFRKEGQNVTLSCEQNLNHDAMYWYRQDPGQGLRLIYYSQIVNDFQKGDIAEGYSVSREKKESFPLTVTSAQKNPTAFYLCASTFGTSLRQFFGPGTRLTVL.

The genes are TRBV5-1 and TRBJ1-1; D is unresolved. Germline V gene data show CDR1 as SGHRS and CDR2 as YFSETQ. CDR3 length: 14 amino acids. V was trimmed by 4 bases and J by 3 bases, leaving 13 bases between them. The CDR3 here is CASSVGSMDTEAFF. CDR3 sequence (DNA): TGCGCCAGCAGCGTCGGGAGTATGGACACTGAAGCTTTCTTT.

The CDR3 sequence: CSARDPRGSTEAFF. In nucleotides, the CDR3 is TGCAGTGCTAGAGATCCTAGGGGATCCACTGAAGCTTTCTTT. The chain joins TRBV20-1 to TRBJ1-1; D might be TRBD1 (5 bases). Germline V lookup: CDR1 DFQATT, CDR2 SNEGSKA (reference sequence). This CDR3 spans 14 amino acids. Trimming took off 0 bases at V and 4 bases at J, with 12 bases between the two ends.

This chain connects TRBV7-2 to TRBJ2-3, with D possibly being TRBD1 or TRBD2 (6 bases each). In germline, CDR1 is SGHTA, CDR2 FQGNSA. V gave up 8 bases and J gave up 8 bases, with 26 bases separating them. The CDR3 contains 16 residues. CDR3 DNA: TGTGCCAGCGATAGTCGGCAGAGCGGGTTAGGGGGTACGCAGTATTTT. Translated, it gives CASDSRQSGLGGTQYF.

The rearrangement joins TRBV20-1 to TRBJ1-6; 7 bases line up with TRBD1. Trimming took 3 bases from V and 7 from J; bases not matched to a gene: 3. The CDR3 consists of 13 residues. Germline CDR1 and CDR2: DFQATT and SNEGSKA (reference sequence). This CDR3 reads CSARDRLNSPLHF. The CDR3 DNA reads TGCAGTGCTAGGGACAGGCTCAATTCACCCCTCCACTTT.